The 25 T cell receptor beta chains given below trace back to one sample, sequenced in a study of blood T cell repertoires in COVID-19. The repertoire was sequenced with immunoSEQ multiplex PCR; TCRdb's copy has only in-frame clones and lacks some. The sample holds under 150,000 clones, roughly 90% seen once. The sample was PBMCs or T cells enriched from blood (not recorded which). Receptors were obtained from a woman between 50 and 59 years old who had recovered from COVID-19.

V gene TRBV3-1 (or the pseudogene TRBV3-2) combines with J gene TRBJ1-6, with 7 bases fitting TRBD1. The V gene end was trimmed by 4 bases and the J gene end by 3 bases; junction bases not matched to a gene: 6. The CDR3 is 16 residues long. Germline values: CDR1 LGHDT, CDR2 YNNKEL (reference sequence). The CDR3 sequence is CASSPTGKIYNSPLHF. DNA for the CDR3: TGTGCCAGCAGCCCGACAGGGAAGATCTATAATTCACCCCTCCACTTT.

This clone was observed a single time. This chain uses TRBV5-1 with TRBJ2-7; D is unclear. Germline-derived CDR1 and CDR2 are SGHRS and YFSETQ. The CDR3 loop spans 16 amino acids. The V end was cut by 0 bases, the J end by 0 bases, with 13 bases between. In nucleotides, the CDR3 is TGCGCCAGCAGCTTGGCCGGGTCCCGGAGCTCCTACGAGCAGTACTTC. This sequence encodes CASSLAGSRSSYEQYF.

CDR3 region: CASSFSAEYGYTF. CDR3 bases: TGTGCCAGCAGTTTCTCGGCGGAGTATGGCTACACCTTC. The V gene is TRBV12-3 or TRBV12-4, the J gene TRBJ1-2, with no clear D. CDR3 size: 13 residues. The ends were cut back, 3 bases at V and 5 bases at J, with 10 bases in the middle.

CDR3 loop: CASTAHRGENYGYTF. The CDR3 coding sequence is TGTGCCAGCACCGCTCACAGGGGGGAAAACTATGGCTACACCTTC. The V gene is TRBV6-5, the J gene TRBJ1-2; 8 nucleotides match TRBD1. V shed 7 bases and J 2 bases; nucleotides not matched to a gene: 9. The CDR3 is 15 residues long. In germline, CDR1 is MNHEY, CDR2 SVGAGI.

There are a few counts of this clone. The genes are TRBV18 and TRBJ1-5; D might be TRBD1 (5 bases). CDR1 and CDR2 from the germline V gene are KGHSH and LQKENI. The CDR3 is made up of 17 amino acids. V dropped 2 bases and J dropped 2 bases, with 16 bases sitting between them. This CDR3 is CASSPGRLGRGNQPQHF. The CDR3, as DNA: TGTGCCAGCTCACCAGGGCGCCTGGGCAGGGGCAATCAGCCCCAGCATTTT.

This clone was observed once. The DNA for the CDR3 is TGTGCCAGCAGTTTATCCGAGACTTTTAAAGCTTTCTTT. Its protein product is CASSLSETFKAFF. The chain combines TRBV12-3 or TRBV12-4 with TRBJ1-1; D is unclear. The germline V and J ends were trimmed by 2 bases and 9 bases, with 13 bases remaining between them. The CDR3 is made up of 13 amino acids.

This clone appeared a single time. The chain joins TRBV24-1 to TRBJ1-1; the D is unclear. CDR1 KGHDR and CDR2 SFDVKD come from the germline V gene. The CDR3 has 12 residues. The ends were cut back, 3 bases at V and 7 bases at J, with 8 bases in the middle. The CDR3 is CATSDPRVEAFF. Here the CDR3 DNA reads TGTGCCACCAGTGATCCCCGGGTTGAAGCTTTCTTT.

This CDR3 is CAWAAGGAETQYF. DNA of the CDR3: TGTGCCTGGGCGGCAGGGGGCGCGGAGACCCAGTACTTC. J is TRBJ2-5 and V is TRBV30, with 8 nucleotides matching TRBD1. J gave up 5 bases and V 5 bases, and 7 bases lay outside the gene matches. CDR1 is GTSNPN, CDR2 SVGIG, per germline (reference sequence). This CDR3 has 13 residues.

The V and J genes are TRBV11-2 and TRBJ2-2; 12 bases map to TRBD1. The CDR3 covers 17 residues. V shed 2 bases, J shed 4 bases, and the junction held 5 bases outside the gene matches. CDR1 and CDR2 (germline): SGHAT, FQNNGV. The CDR3 protein is CASSLPGQGAPTGELFF. Here the CDR3 DNA reads TGTGCCAGCAGCTTACCGGGACAGGGGGCCCCCACCGGGGAGCTGTTTTTT.

The rearrangement uses TRBV4-3 and TRBJ2-3, with TRBD1 identical over 9 bases. The CDR3 runs to 15 residues. CDR1 is LGHNA, CDR2 YSLEER, per germline. The ends lost 3 bases at V and 3 bases at J; junction bases unmatched: 4. CDR3 amino acids: CASSHGDRVTDTQYF. Here the CDR3 DNA reads TGCGCCAGCAGCCACGGGGACAGGGTGACAGATACGCAGTATTTT.

In this sample, this clone turned up a few times. The chain recombines TRBV19 with TRBJ2-7, with a tentative D call TRBD1 (5 bases). CDR3 size: 14 residues. Germline CDR1 and CDR2: LNHDA and SQIVND (reference sequence). Trimming left V 4 bases short and J 2 bases short, with 12 bases between. The CDR3 reads CASSTGDSPYEQYF. CDR3 bases: TGTGCCAGTAGTACGGGCGACAGCCCCTACGAGCAGTACTTC. The full variable domain, rest sourced from reference TRBV19 and TRBJ2-7, is DGGITQSPKYLFRKEGQNVTLSCEQNLNHDAMYWYRQDPGQGLRLIYYSQIVNDFQKGDIAEGYSVSREKKESFPLTVTSAQKNPTAFYLCASSTGDSPYEQYFGPGTRLTVT.

V usage is TRBV6-5 and J usage is TRBJ1-2; TRBD1 might be the D (6 bases). The V gene's germline CDR1 is MNHEY and CDR2 SVGAGI. Trimming shortened V by 0 bases and J by 7 bases, and 12 bases separated the two germline ends. CDR3 size: 14 residues. This CDR3 is CASSYSPGQVGYTF. In DNA, the CDR3 is TGTGCCAGCAGTTACTCTCCGGGACAAGTTGGCTACACCTTC.

The J gene is TRBJ1-6, the V gene TRBV19; D unclear. CDR3 size: 16 residues. The germline V gene has CDR1 LNHDA and CDR2 SQIVND (reference sequence). V gave up 2 bases and J gave up 8 bases, with 16 bases separating them. CDR3 loop: CASSISLLVTDSPLHF. The DNA of the CDR3 is TGTGCCAGTAGTATAAGCCTACTAGTTACGGATTCACCCCTCCACTTT.

The gene calls are TRBV5-4 and TRBJ1-1, with 9 bases identical to TRBD1. Trimming cost V 4 bases and J 4 bases; bases outside gene matches: 14. CDR1 is SGHNT, CDR2 YYREEE, per germline (reference sequence). This CDR3 contains 17 residues. CDR3 coding DNA: TGTGCCAGCAGCAGCCGGGACAGGGCTACGAGGAGCACTGAAGCTTTCTTT. Translating gives CASSSRDRATRSTEAFF. The full variable domain, rest sourced from reference TRBV5-4 and TRBJ1-1, is ETGVTQSPTHLIKTRGQQVTLRCSSQSGHNTVSWYQQALGQGPQFIFQYYREEENGRGNFPPRFSGLQFPNYSSELNVNALELDDSALYLCASSSRDRATRSTEAFFGQGTRLTVV.

The chain combines TRBV2 with TRBJ2-2, with TRBD1 matching over 9 bases. Germline values: CDR1 SNHLY, CDR2 FYNNEI. Trimming took 8 bases from V and 7 from J; bases not matched to a gene: 5. The CDR3 contains 13 residues. The CDR3 protein is CASRQGGGGELFF. The DNA of the CDR3 is TGTGCCAGCCGACAGGGGGGGGGCGGGGAGCTGTTTTTT.

J is TRBJ2-7 and V is TRBV5-6, with 10 nucleotides matching TRBD1. This CDR3 region has 16 residues. V lost 3 bases to trimming and J lost 6 bases; unmatched junction nucleotides: 12. Per germline, CDR1 SGHDT and CDR2 YYEEEE. The CDR3 spells CASSSTAETGGLEQYF. In DNA form, the CDR3 reads TGTGCCAGCAGCTCGACCGCCGAGACAGGGGGCCTCGAGCAGTACTTC.

This clone appeared a few times. This chain uses TRBV27 with TRBJ1-2, with 9 bases aligning to TRBD1. Per the germline V gene, CDR1 is MNHEY and CDR2 is SMNVEV (reference sequence). The length of the CDR3 is 15 residues. The V segment lost 4 bases and the J segment 4 bases; nucleotides outside the gene matches: 7. CDR3 in DNA: TGTGCCAGCAGTTCTATCGGGACAGGGTTCTATGGCTACACCTTC. It encodes CASSSIGTGFYGYTF.

The chain joins TRBV6-5 to TRBJ2-1; D gene ambiguous. From germline, CDR1 is MNHEY and CDR2 SVGAGI. With 6 bases removed from V and 0 bases from J, the gap between germline ends came to 12 bases. There are 15 residues in the CDR3. CDR3 coding DNA: TGTGCCAGCAGATTCGACTGGAGCTCCTACAATGAGCAGTTCTTC. Translated: CASRFDWSSYNEQFF.

This sequence joins TRBV5-6 and TRBJ1-6; perhaps TRBD1 as D (6 bases). Germline lookup yields CDR1 SGHDT and CDR2 YYEEEE. This CDR3 region has 14 residues. Trimming left V 4 bases short and J 11 bases short, with 16 bases between. CDR3 nucleotides: TGTGCCAGCAGCCCCACAGGGTCTGGGCCACCCCTCCACTTT. It translates to CASSPTGSGPPLHF.

This chain joins TRBV6-5 and TRBJ2-1, with TRBD1 as a possible D gene (5 bases). The CDR3 loop spans 15 amino acids. Germline CDR1 and CDR2: MNHEY and SVGAGI. V was cut by 7 bases and J by 5 bases, with 18 bases left in between. Here the CDR3 reads CASTNTVGRDNEQFF. In DNA form, the CDR3 reads TGTGCCAGCACCAACACCGTGGGCAGGGACAATGAGCAGTTCTTC.

The chain employs TRBV19 and TRBJ1-2; D ambiguous. Trimming left V 3 bases short and J 0 bases short, with 8 bases between. Germline V gives CDR1 LNHDA, CDR2 SQIVND (reference sequence). CDR3 length: 14 amino acids. The CDR3 protein is CASSIRRANYGYTF. The CDR3 DNA is TGTGCCAGTAGTATTAGGAGAGCTAACTATGGCTACACCTTC.

This clone was recorded once. The gene calls are TRBV7-9 and TRBJ2-3; unclear D gene. The germline gives CDR1 SEHNR, CDR2 FQNEAQ (reference sequence). Trimming stripped 5 bases from V and 4 bases from J, with 7 bases between. The CDR3 contains 12 residues. The CDR3 region has the DNA TGTGCCAGCAGCCCAGAGGCAGATACGCAGTATTTT. Protein sequence: CASSPEADTQYF.

The V gene is TRBV11-3, the J gene TRBJ2-2; TRBD1 aligns across 10 bases. The CDR3 runs to 14 residues. Germline values: CDR1 SGHNT, CDR2 YENEEA. V lost 5 bases to trimming and J lost 7 bases; unmatched junction nucleotides: 4. Here the CDR3 DNA reads TGTGCCAGCAGCCCCGGGACAGGGGACGGGGAGCTGTTTTTT. Its translation: CASSPGTGDGELFF.

This rearrangement joins TRBV3-1 (or the pseudogene TRBV3-2) to TRBJ2-1; 9 bases map to TRBD2. CDR1 and CDR2 from the germline V gene are LGHDT and YNNKEL (reference sequence). The CDR3 is made up of 15 amino acids. V lost 2 bases to trimming and J lost 7 bases; unmatched junction nucleotides: 6. CDR3 amino acids: CASSQLGLAGNEQFF. The CDR3 DNA sequence: TGTGCCAGCAGCCAATTGGGACTAGCTGGGAATGAGCAGTTCTTC.

The chain uses TRBV6-1 and TRBJ1-6, with 7 bases lining up with TRBD1. V dropped 3 bases and J dropped 9; count of bases not matched to a gene: 8. Germline V gene sequence: CDR1 MNHNS, CDR2 SASEGT. This CDR3 spans 15 amino acids. This CDR3 is CASSDIDRVISPLHF. In DNA, the CDR3 is TGTGCCAGCAGTGACATCGACAGGGTGATTTCACCCCTCCACTTT.